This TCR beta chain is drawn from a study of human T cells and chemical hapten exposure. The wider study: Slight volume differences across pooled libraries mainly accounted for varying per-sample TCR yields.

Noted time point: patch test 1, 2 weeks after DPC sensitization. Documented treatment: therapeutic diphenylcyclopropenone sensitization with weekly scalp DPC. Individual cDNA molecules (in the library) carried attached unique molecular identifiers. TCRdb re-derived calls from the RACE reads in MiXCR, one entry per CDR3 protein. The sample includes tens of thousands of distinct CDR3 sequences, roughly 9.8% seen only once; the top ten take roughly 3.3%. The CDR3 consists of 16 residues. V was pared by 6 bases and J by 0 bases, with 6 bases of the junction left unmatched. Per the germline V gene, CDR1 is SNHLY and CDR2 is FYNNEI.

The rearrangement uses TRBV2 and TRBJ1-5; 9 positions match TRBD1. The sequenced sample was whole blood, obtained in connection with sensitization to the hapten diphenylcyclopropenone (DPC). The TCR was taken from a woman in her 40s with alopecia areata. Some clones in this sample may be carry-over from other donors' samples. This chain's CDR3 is CASSLRTGDSNQPQHF. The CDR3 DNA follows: TGTGCCAGCAGCCTCCGGACAGGGGATAGCAATCAGCCCCAGCATTTT.